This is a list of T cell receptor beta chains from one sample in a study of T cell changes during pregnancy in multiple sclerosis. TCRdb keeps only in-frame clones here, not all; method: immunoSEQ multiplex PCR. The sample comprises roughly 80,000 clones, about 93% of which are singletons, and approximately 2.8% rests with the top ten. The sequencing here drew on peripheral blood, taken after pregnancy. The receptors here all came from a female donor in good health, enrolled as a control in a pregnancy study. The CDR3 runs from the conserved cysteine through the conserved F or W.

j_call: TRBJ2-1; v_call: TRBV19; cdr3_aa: CATGLAENEQFF
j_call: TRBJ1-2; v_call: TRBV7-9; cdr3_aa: CASSLGQGFGYTF
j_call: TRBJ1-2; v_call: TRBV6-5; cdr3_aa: CASSSLHGYTF
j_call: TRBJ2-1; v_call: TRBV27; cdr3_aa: CASSLLQGYNEQFF
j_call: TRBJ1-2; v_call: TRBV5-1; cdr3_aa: CASSLDGSYTF
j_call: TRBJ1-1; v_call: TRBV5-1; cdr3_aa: CASSLDTGGYTEAFF
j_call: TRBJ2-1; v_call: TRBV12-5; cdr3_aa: CASGLVAGGSNEQFF
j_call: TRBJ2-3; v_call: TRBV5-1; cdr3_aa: CASSQSTDTQYF
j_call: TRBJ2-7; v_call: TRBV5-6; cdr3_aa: CASSLDSHYEQYF
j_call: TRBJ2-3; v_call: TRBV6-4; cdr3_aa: CASSLGAGEADTQYF
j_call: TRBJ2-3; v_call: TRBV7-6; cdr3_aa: CASSLRPSGDSTDTQYF
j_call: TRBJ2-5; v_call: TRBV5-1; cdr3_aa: CASSLGGISGEETQYF
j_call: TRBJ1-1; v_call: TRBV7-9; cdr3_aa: CASSPRGTMNTEAFF
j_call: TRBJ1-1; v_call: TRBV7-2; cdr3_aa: CASKSGGTGAEAFF
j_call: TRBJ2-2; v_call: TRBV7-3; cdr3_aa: CASSVGGWNTGELFF
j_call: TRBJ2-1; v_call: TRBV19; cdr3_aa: CASTIRGAGSDEQFF
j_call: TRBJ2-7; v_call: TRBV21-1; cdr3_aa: CASSPDPPRQNSYEQYF
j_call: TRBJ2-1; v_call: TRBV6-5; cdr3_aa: CASSQTSGYNEQFF
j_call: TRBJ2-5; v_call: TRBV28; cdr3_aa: CASATSRGGETQYF
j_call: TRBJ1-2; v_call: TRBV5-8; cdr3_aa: CARLMIPGQGARGYTF
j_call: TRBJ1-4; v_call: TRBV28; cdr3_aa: CASSLQGANEKLFF
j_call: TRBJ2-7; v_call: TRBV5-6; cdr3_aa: CASSLTGGNRYEQYF
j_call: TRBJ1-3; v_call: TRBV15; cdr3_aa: CATKDREFGNTIYF
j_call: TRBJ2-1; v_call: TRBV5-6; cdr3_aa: CASSLGSLEFGTPNNEQFF
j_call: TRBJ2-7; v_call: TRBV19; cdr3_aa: CASSPHRTGGGYEQYF
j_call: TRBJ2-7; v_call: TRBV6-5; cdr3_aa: CASSQEQILYEQYF
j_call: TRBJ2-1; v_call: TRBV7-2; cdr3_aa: CASSFSGSYNEQFF
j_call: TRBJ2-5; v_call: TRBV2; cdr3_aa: CASSERVRFESETQYF
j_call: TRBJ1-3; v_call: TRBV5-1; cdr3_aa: CASSGDRAGNTIYF
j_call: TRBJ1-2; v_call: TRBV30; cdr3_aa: CAWKGTTGGGYTF
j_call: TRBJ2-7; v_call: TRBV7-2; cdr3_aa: CASSLDNRDSYEQYF
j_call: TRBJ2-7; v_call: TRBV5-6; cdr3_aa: CASSLTPGASYEQYF
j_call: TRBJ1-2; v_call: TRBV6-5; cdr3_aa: CASSSPRGANYGYTF
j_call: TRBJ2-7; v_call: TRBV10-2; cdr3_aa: CASSELRVRSYEQYF
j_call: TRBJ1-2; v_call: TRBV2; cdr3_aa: CASISVGGVGYTF
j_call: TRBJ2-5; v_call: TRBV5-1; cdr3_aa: CASSYKETQYF
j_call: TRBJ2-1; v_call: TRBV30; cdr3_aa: CAWSRGAYNEQFF
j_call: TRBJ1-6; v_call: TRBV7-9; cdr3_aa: CATAGGLNSPLHF
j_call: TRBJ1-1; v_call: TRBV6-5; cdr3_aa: CASIEYRGATEAFF
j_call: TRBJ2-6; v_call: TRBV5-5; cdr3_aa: CASSLGGTGANVLTF
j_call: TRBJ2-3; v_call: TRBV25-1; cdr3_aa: CASSDPRTPISQYF
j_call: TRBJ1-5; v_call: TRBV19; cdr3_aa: CASMGGFYQPQHF
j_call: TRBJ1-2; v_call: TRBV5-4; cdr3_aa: CASSRAGTGKDGYTF
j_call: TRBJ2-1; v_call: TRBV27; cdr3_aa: CASNGQGGNEQFF
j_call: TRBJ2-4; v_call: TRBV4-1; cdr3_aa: CASSPDAVGREAKNIQYF
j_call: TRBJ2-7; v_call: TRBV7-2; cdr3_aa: CASSSRSQGGAYEQYF
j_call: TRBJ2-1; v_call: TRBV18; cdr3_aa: CASSPTGTSGKNEQFF
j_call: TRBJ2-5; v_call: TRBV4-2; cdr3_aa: CASSAGGRWETQYF
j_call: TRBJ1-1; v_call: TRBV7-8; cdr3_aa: CASSLKVANTEAFF
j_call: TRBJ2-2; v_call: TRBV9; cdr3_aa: CASSVVGGVIRTGELFF